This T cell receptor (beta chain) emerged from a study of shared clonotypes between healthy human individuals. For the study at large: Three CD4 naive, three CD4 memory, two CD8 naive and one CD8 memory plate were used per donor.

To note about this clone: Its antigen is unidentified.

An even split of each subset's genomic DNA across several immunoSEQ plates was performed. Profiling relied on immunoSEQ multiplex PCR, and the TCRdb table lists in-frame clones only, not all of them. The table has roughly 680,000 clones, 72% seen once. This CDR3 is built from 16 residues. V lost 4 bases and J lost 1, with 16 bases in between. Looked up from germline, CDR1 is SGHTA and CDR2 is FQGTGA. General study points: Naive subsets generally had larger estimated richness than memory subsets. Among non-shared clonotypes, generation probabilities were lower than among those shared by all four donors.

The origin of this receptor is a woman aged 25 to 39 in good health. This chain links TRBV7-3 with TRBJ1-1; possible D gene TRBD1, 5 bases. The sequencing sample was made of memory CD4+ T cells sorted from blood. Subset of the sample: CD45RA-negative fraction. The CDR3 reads CASSSSAGGKNTEAFF. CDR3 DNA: TGTGCCAGCAGCTCATCGGCCGGGGGGAAGAACACTGAAGCTTTCTTT.